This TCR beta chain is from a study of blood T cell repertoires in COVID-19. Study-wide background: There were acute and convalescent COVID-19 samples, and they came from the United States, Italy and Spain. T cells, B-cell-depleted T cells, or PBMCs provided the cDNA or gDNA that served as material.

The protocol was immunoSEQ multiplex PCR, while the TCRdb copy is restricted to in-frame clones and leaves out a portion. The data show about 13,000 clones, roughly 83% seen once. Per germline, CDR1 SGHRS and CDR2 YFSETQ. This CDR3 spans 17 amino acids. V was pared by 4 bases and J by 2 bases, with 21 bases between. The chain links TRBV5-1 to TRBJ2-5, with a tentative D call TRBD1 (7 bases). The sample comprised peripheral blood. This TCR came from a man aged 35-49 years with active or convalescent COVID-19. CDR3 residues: CASSRGTQGGVQETQYF. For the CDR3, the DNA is TGCGCCAGCAGCAGGGGGACTCAGGGGGGCGTACAAGAGACCCAGTACTTC.